What follows are 15 T cell receptor beta chains derived from one specimen sequenced in a study of OX40 agonist ivuxolimab in advanced cancers. Only in-frame clones appear in the TCRdb table, and some are missing; sequencing was by immunoSEQ multiplex PCR. The sample gives about 35,000 clones, around 92% of which show up once; around 30% is in the top ten. Sequencing used CD4+ or CD8+ T cells sorted from blood, obtained in a trial of the OX40 agonist ivuxolimab. The receptors originated from an adult with an advanced solid tumor such as melanoma, head and neck, liver or kidney cancer.

This clone has only one observation. The V gene is TRBV14, the J gene TRBJ2-7; unclear D gene. This CDR3 is built from 12 residues. Germline loops: CDR1 SGHDN, CDR2 FVKESK. V lost 5 bases and J lost 3, with 8 bases in between. The CDR3 DNA reads as TGTGCCAGCAGCTCCCGCAACTACGAGCAGTACTTC. This gives the protein CASSSRNYEQYF.

The chain combines TRBV6-5 with TRBJ2-1; D unclear. The ends were cut back, 5 bases at V and 5 bases at J, with 7 bases in the middle. The CDR3 extends over 12 amino acids. Germline CDR1 is MNHEY and CDR2 is SVGAGI. The CDR3 DNA reads TGTGCCAGCAGTCCGCAGAACAATGAGCAGTTCTTC. Translated, it gives CASSPQNNEQFF.

The chain uses TRBV27 and TRBJ2-7; D not certain. CDR3 length equals 12 residues. V lost 5 bases and J lost 6, with 11 bases in between. Germline V gene data show CDR1 as MNHEY and CDR2 as SMNVEV (reference sequence). The CDR3 here is CASSTESLEQYF. The CDR3 nucleotides are TGTGCCAGCAGTACGGAATCTCTCGAGCAGTACTTC.

This clone turned up a few times. The rearrangement uses TRBV9 and TRBJ2-7; 7 bases match TRBD2. V shed 0 bases, J shed 2 bases, and the junction held 8 bases outside the gene matches. CDR1 SGDLS and CDR2 YYNGEE come from the germline V gene. The CDR3 length is 16 residues. The DNA of the CDR3 is TGTGCCAGCAGCGTAGGAGGCGGGAGCGCTACCTACGAGCAGTACTTC. Protein product: CASSVGGGSATYEQYF.

This clone was recorded only once. This chain uses TRBV15 with TRBJ1-4, with D unresolved. CDR1 LNHNV and CDR2 YYDKDF come from the germline V gene (reference sequence). The V end lost 0 bases, the J end lost 8 bases, and 10 bases lay between the germline ends. The CDR3 totals 14 residues. CDR3 in amino acids: CATSRERLEEKLFF. The CDR3 coding sequence is TGTGCCACCAGCAGAGAGAGACTGGAGGAAAAACTGTTTTTT.

The chain employs TRBV4-2 and TRBJ2-3; D uncertain. V was clipped by 0 bases and J by 3 bases, with 1 base between them. The CDR3 consists of 12 residues. Germline V gene sequence: CDR1 LGHNA, CDR2 YNFKEQ. The CDR3 DNA reads as TGTGCCAGCAGCCAAGATACAGATACGCAGTATTTT. Translating gives CASSQDTDTQYF.

V and J are TRBV4-3 and TRBJ2-5, with D uncertain. The CDR3 has 14 residues. Germline V gene lookup returns CDR1 LGHNA and CDR2 YSLEER. With 0 bases removed from V and 14 bases from J, the gap between germline ends came to 19 bases. CDR3 sequence (DNA): TGCGCCAGCAGCCAAGATTATATGTGGGAAAAGATATACTTC. Protein product: CASSQDYMWEKIYF.

The chain carries TRBV5-6 and TRBJ2-7; 8 nucleotides align to TRBD2. J was trimmed by 5 bases and V by 4 bases; bases with no gene match: 8. CDR3 length equals 14 residues. CDR1 is SGHDT and CDR2 is YYEEEE in the germline V gene. The CDR3 loop reads CASSPLAGIHEQYF. The DNA of the CDR3 is TGTGCCAGCAGCCCTTTAGCGGGAATCCACGAGCAGTACTTC.

V is TRBV29-1 and J is TRBJ1-2; TRBD1 matches 10 bases. Trimming removed 6 bases from V and 4 bases from J; junction bases left unmatched: 5. This CDR3 has 13 residues. Looked up from germline, CDR1 is SQVTM and CDR2 is ANQGSEA. For the CDR3, the DNA is TGCAGCGTGGACAGGGGGAGTCTCTATGGCTACACCTTC. Protein product: CSVDRGSLYGYTF.

The chain joins TRBV7-3 to TRBJ2-1; D is perhaps TRBD2 (6 bases). The CDR3 sequence is 17 residues long. The germline V gene encodes CDR1 SGHTA and CDR2 FQGTGA. Trimming pared 2 bases from V and 8 bases from J, leaving 22 bases between. The CDR3: CASSLVFLGLSGDEQFF. CDR3 in DNA: TGTGCCAGCAGCTTAGTTTTCCTGGGGCTTAGCGGCGATGAGCAGTTCTTC.

The rearrangement joins TRBV4-3 to TRBJ2-1; D possibly corresponds to TRBD2 (6 bases). The CDR3 consists of 17 residues. Deletions cut 1 base from V and 1 base from J, with 14 bases between. Germline V gives CDR1 LGHNA, CDR2 YSLEER. The CDR3 DNA reads TGCGCCAGCAGCCAAGGTGAATTTGCGGGATCCTACAATGAGCAGTTCTTC. It codes for CASSQGEFAGSYNEQFF.

The gene calls are TRBV5-8 and TRBJ2-3; D call uncertain. Between the trimmed V and J ends, which lost 3 bases and 0 bases, there was a span of 14 bases. The CDR3 is 16 amino acids. Germline V gives CDR1 SGHTS, CDR2 YDEGEE. CDR3: CASSSSARSSTDTQYF. As DNA, the CDR3 is TGTGCCAGCAGCTCGTCCGCCCGGAGTAGCACAGATACGCAGTATTTT.

V is TRBV4-1 and J is TRBJ2-1, with TRBD2 matching 9 bases. The CDR3 is 15 amino acids. The junction had 1 base not matched to a gene; V was cut back by 1 base and J by 3 bases. In germline, CDR1 is MGHRA, CDR2 YSYEKL. The CDR3 sequence: CASSQVAGVYNEQFF. In DNA form, the CDR3 reads TGCGCCAGCAGCCAAGTAGCGGGAGTCTACAATGAGCAGTTCTTC.

The chain joins TRBV19 to TRBJ2-3, with a weak D call TRBD2 (5 bases). Trimming cost V 1 base and J 0 bases, with 8 bases left between them. Germline V gene data show CDR1 as LNHDA and CDR2 as SQIVND (reference sequence). This CDR3 is 15 amino acids long. The CDR3 region is CASSIVRTSTDTQYF. Written as DNA, the CDR3 is TGTGCCAGTAGTATAGTCCGGACTAGCACAGATACGCAGTATTTT.

This rearrangement joins TRBV28 to TRBJ2-7; maybe TRBD2 (6 bases). V was clipped by 2 bases and J by 4 bases, with 12 bases between them. The germline CDR1 and CDR2 sequences are MDHEN and SYDVKM. The CDR3 has 14 residues. The CDR3 nucleotides are TGTGCCAGCAGTTTAACGGGGGAAAGGTACGAGCAGTACTTC. This gives the protein CASSLTGERYEQYF.